These 30 T cell receptor beta chains came from one sample sequenced in a study of T cells in Graves' hyperthyroidism and ophthalmopathy. Using RNA transcripts as the source, TCR beta CDR3 regions were amplified. An initial round of RT-PCR targeting the TCR CDR3 relied on the HTBI primer set. Via MiXCR, TCRdb re-called the multiplex PCR reads, giving one row per CDR3 protein. The profile shows fewer than 700,000 distinct CDR3 sequences, around 15% of them singletons. The sequencing input was blood. These receptors were collected from a woman aged 25 to 39 with Graves' hyperthyroidism.

This clonotype was seen only a few times. The gene calls are TRBV7-8 and TRBJ2-1; D gene uncertain. The CDR3 extends over 13 amino acids. Trimming left V 5 bases short and J 7 bases short, with 12 bases between. Germline CDR1 reads SGHVS; CDR2 reads FQNEAQ. CDR3 sequence reads: CASSLGQTNEQFF. CDR3 sequence (DNA): TGTGCCAGCAGCCTCGGCCAGACGAATGAGCAGTTCTTC.

This clonotype was observed at least ten times. The genes are TRBV18 and TRBJ1-1, with a weak D call TRBD1 (6 bases). This CDR3 comprises 14 residues. Per the germline V gene, CDR1 is KGHSH and CDR2 is LQKENI. Trimming cost V 5 bases and J 2 bases, with 12 bases left between them. CDR3 sequence: CASSVDRRNTEAFF. CDR3 coding DNA: TGTGCCAGCTCAGTAGACAGGAGAAACACTGAAGCTTTCTTT.

This clonotype was recorded a few times. CDR3 nucleotide sequence: TGTGCCATCAGTGAGTCGGGGGTGGATGGCTACACCTTC. Encoded protein: CAISESGVDGYTF. The V and J genes are TRBV10-3 and TRBJ1-2; perhaps TRBD1 as D (5 bases). The length of the CDR3 is 13 residues. Germline V gene lookup returns CDR1 ENHRY and CDR2 SYGVKD. V lost 0 bases and J 6 bases, leaving 8 bases between the germline ends.

This clonotype was counted at least ten times. The chain recombines TRBV2 with TRBJ2-2; D is undetermined. The CDR3 loop spans 14 amino acids. In germline, CDR1 is SNHLY, CDR2 FYNNEI. V lost 1 base to trimming and J lost 5 bases, with 8 bases between them. CDR3 region: CASSEGRKTGELFF. CDR3 coding DNA: TGTGCCAGCAGTGAAGGAAGGAAAACCGGGGAGCTGTTTTTT.

The sample holds a few counts of this clonotype. The rearrangement uses TRBV28 and TRBJ1-5; TRBD1 matches 7 bases. CDR1 is MDHEN and CDR2 is SYDVKM in the germline V gene. The CDR3 covers 15 residues. V lost 6 bases and J lost 3; bases outside the gene matches: 8. The CDR3 region is CASRPDRVYNQPQHF. In DNA form, the CDR3 reads TGTGCCAGCAGACCCGACAGGGTCTACAATCAGCCCCAGCATTTT.

With regard to this clonotype: It may be a read error: a sequence one base away is much more abundant. This sequence joins TRBV29-1 and TRBJ2-1; D is unresolved. Trimming shortened V by 2 bases and J by 2 bases, and 13 bases separated the two germline ends. This CDR3 contains 15 residues. From germline, CDR1 is SQVTM and CDR2 ANQGSEA. The CDR3 DNA is TGCAGCGTTGAATCCGAGGTACGGACCTACAATGAGCAGTTCTTC. As protein: CSVESEVRTYNEQFF.

The rearrangement links TRBV18 to TRBJ2-2; 8 bases map to TRBD2. The junction had 5 bases not matched to a gene; V was cut back by 2 bases and J by 6 bases. Looked up from germline, CDR1 is KGHSH and CDR2 is LQKENI. This CDR3 has 15 amino acids. In DNA form, the CDR3 reads TGTGCCAGCTCACCAAGCGGGAGTGAGGCCGGGGAGCTGTTTTTT. This sequence encodes CASSPSGSEAGELFF.

This clonotype came up a few times. The V call is TRBV3-1, the J call TRBJ2-1, with D uncertain. V was trimmed by 0 bases and J by 0 bases, leaving 9 bases between them. Germline V gives CDR1 LGHDT, CDR2 YNNKEL (reference sequence). The CDR3 has 16 residues. CDR3 sequence reads: CASSQESLPSYNEQFF. CDR3 DNA: TGTGCCAGCAGCCAAGAAAGCCTTCCCTCCTACAATGAGCAGTTCTTC.

This clonotype was found a few times. The chain combines TRBV6-2 or TRBV6-3 with TRBJ1-5, with unresolved D. V was pared by 2 bases and J by 7 bases, with 9 bases between. The CDR3 runs to 13 residues. Per the germline V gene, CDR1 is MNHEY and CDR2 is SVGEGT. CDR3: CASSYEPGQPQHF. The CDR3 nucleotides read TGTGCCAGCAGTTACGAGCCTGGACAGCCCCAGCATTTT.

Worth noting for this clonotype: This may be a read error: a much more frequent sequence differs by one nucleotide. The chain recombines TRBV6-9 with TRBJ2-1; D is ambiguous. This CDR3 has 15 amino acids. Germline values: CDR1 MNHGY, CDR2 SVAAGI. Trimming removed 3 bases at V and 0 bases at J, with 9 bases between. CDR3 DNA: TGTGCCAGCAGTTACCTGGATGGCTCCTACAATGAGCAGTTCTTC. This sequence encodes CASSYLDGSYNEQFF.

This clonotype was counted ten times or more. The V call is TRBV29-1, the J call TRBJ2-2; TRBD1 matches at 7 bases. CDR3 length: 13 amino acids. The V segment lost 6 bases and the J segment 4 bases; nucleotides outside the gene matches: 5. Germline assignment: CDR1 SQVTM and CDR2 ANQGSEA. CDR3 protein: CSVTDRVTGELFF. The DNA of the CDR3 is TGCAGCGTCACAGACAGGGTCACCGGGGAGCTGTTTTTT.

V gene TRBV27 combines with J gene TRBJ2-1, with TRBD2 identical over 8 bases. This CDR3 region has 14 residues. Germline CDR1 MNHEY, CDR2 SMNVEV (reference sequence). V lost 7 bases to trimming and J lost 7 bases; unmatched junction nucleotides: 9. The CDR3 reads CASNPGLGMNEQFF. The CDR3 DNA sequence: TGTGCCAGCAATCCGGGACTAGGTATGAATGAGCAGTTCTTC.

This clonotype has a count of ten or more. The chain carries TRBV12-3 or TRBV12-4 and TRBJ1-5; D uncertain. The CDR3 runs 13 residues. V shed 3 bases and J shed 6 bases, with 9 bases lying between them. The CDR3 loop is CASSFADGQPQHF. In DNA form, the CDR3 reads TGTGCCAGCAGTTTTGCAGACGGTCAGCCCCAGCATTTT.

In regard to this clonotype: A read error is possible here, since a much larger clone lies one base away. The gene calls are TRBV7-3 and TRBJ2-3, with a tentative D call TRBD2 (6 bases). Trimming stripped 5 bases from V and 5 bases from J, with 14 bases between. Germline V gives CDR1 SGHTA, CDR2 FQGTGA. The CDR3 spans 14 residues. The CDR3, as DNA: TGTGCCAGCAGCCCCAGACCAGCGGGAGATACGCAGTATTTT. This encodes CASSPRPAGDTQYF.

The rearrangement uses TRBV27 and TRBJ2-5, with D perhaps TRBD1 or TRBD2 (6 bases each). Trimming removed 6 bases at V and 4 bases at J, with 15 bases between. Per the germline V gene, CDR1 is MNHEY and CDR2 is SMNVEV (reference sequence). The CDR3 runs to 14 residues. The chain's CDR3 is CASRGAGGLETQYF. The CDR3 coding sequence is TGTGCCAGCAGGGGGGCCGGGGGCCTAGAGACCCAGTACTTC.

This clonotype was seen a handful of times. The chain employs TRBV27 and TRBJ1-2, with D unresolved. Trimming took off 7 bases at V and 4 bases at J, with 22 bases between the two ends. Germline CDR1 reads MNHEY; CDR2 reads SMNVEV (reference sequence). There are 16 residues in the CDR3. The CDR3 region is CASIRARFQTAYGYTF. The CDR3, as DNA: TGTGCCAGCATTAGGGCACGGTTTCAAACGGCCTATGGCTACACCTTC.

This clonotype was observed a few times. This rearrangement joins TRBV6-2 or TRBV6-3 to TRBJ1-5, with 7 bases lining up with TRBD1. From germline, CDR1 is MNHEY and CDR2 SVGEGT. This CDR3 is built from 14 residues. Losses at the gene ends were 7 bases for V and 3 bases for J; bases not matched to a gene: 6. DNA of the CDR3: TGTGCCAGCACCAGGGGGTTCTCCAATCAGCCCCAGCATTTT. Translating it yields CASTRGFSNQPQHF.

This clonotype has ten or more counts. CDR3 residues: CAISESFPPDTQYF. The CDR3, as DNA: TGTGCCATCAGTGAGAGCTTCCCCCCAGATACGCAGTATTTT. This chain links TRBV10-3 with TRBJ2-3; D remains ambiguous. The CDR3 totals 14 residues. V gave up 2 bases and J gave up 4 bases, with 10 bases separating them. The V gene's germline CDR1 is ENHRY and CDR2 SYGVKD.

At least ten counts were recorded for this clonotype. The rearrangement links TRBV27 to TRBJ2-3, with D maybe TRBD2 (6 bases). Trimming shortened V by 1 base and J by 4 bases, and 15 bases separated the two germline ends. The germline gives CDR1 MNHEY, CDR2 SMNVEV (reference sequence). The CDR3 runs 16 residues. CDR3 in amino acids: CASSLYSEGGADTQYF. The CDR3 DNA is TGTGCCAGCAGTTTATACAGTGAAGGAGGGGCAGATACGCAGTATTTT.

This clonotype was observed a handful of times. This chain links TRBV27 with TRBJ2-7, with D unresolved. The CDR3 consists of 15 residues. The V gene's germline CDR1 is MNHEY and CDR2 SMNVEV (reference sequence). The ends were cut back, 0 bases at V and 6 bases at J, with 15 bases in the middle. The CDR3 reads CASSLSEEFVAEQYF. The DNA of the CDR3 is TGTGCCAGCAGTTTATCAGAAGAGTTTGTGGCCGAGCAGTACTTC.

This clonotype has at least ten counts. The rearrangement joins TRBV28 to TRBJ1-5; TRBD1 is a possible D gene (6 bases). The CDR3 contains 17 residues. The V gene lost 4 bases and the J gene lost 0 bases, with 16 bases spanning the gap. Germline assignment: CDR1 MDHEN and CDR2 SYDVKM. DNA for the CDR3: TGTGCCAGCAGTTCCGCTCGACAGGCCTATAGCAATCAGCCCCAGCATTTT. This gives the protein CASSSARQAYSNQPQHF.

This clonotype was picked up a small number of times. J is TRBJ2-1 and V is TRBV18, with TRBD2 matching 12 bases. The CDR3 length is 15 residues. V was clipped by 6 bases and J by 15 bases; unmatched bases: 15. Germline loops: CDR1 KGHSH, CDR2 LQKENI. This chain's CDR3 is CASSHQDASGRAGFF. For the CDR3, the DNA is TGTGCCAGCTCTCACCAGGATGCTAGCGGGAGGGCCGGGTTCTTC.

This clonotype was seen many times. The chain employs TRBV28 and TRBJ2-7, with TRBD2 matching over 11 bases. The CDR3 spans 14 residues. The V gene end was trimmed by 6 bases and the J gene end by 4 bases; junction bases not matched to a gene: 5. Germline V gene lookup returns CDR1 MDHEN and CDR2 SYDVKM. The CDR3 here is CASRRLAGFYEQYF. The CDR3 DNA reads TGTGCCAGCAGAAGACTAGCGGGGTTTTACGAGCAGTACTTC. Looking up the rest from reference TRBV28 and TRBJ2-7 gives the full variable domain: DVKVTQSSRYLVKRTGEKVFLECVQDMDHENMFWYRQDPGLGLRLIYFSYDVKMKEKGDIPEGYSVSREKKERFSLILESASTNQTSMYLCASRRLAGFYEQYFGPGTRLTVT.

The V gene is TRBV19, the J gene TRBJ2-2, with 8 bases matching TRBD2. The CDR3 has 13 residues. The trim removed 6 bases at V and 6 bases at J, leaving 3 bases unmatched. Germline-derived CDR1 and CDR2 are LNHDA and SQIVND (reference sequence). Here the CDR3 reads CASRLAESGELFF. CDR3 sequence (DNA): TGTGCCAGTAGACTAGCGGAATCCGGGGAGCTGTTTTTT.

This clonotype was counted ten times or more. The chain recombines TRBV12-3 or TRBV12-4 with TRBJ2-1; no clear D. Trimming removed 1 base at V and 6 bases at J, with 7 bases between. CDR3 size: 13 residues. The CDR3 coding sequence is TGTGCCAGCAGTTTAGGGCCGCGCAATGAGCAGTTCTTC. Translated, it gives CASSLGPRNEQFF.

This clonotype was seen repeatedly, ten times or more. The rearrangement uses TRBV6-1 and TRBJ2-1; 9 bases are shared with TRBD2. V gave up 10 bases and J gave up 7 bases; unmatched junction bases: 14. Germline CDR1 is MNHNS and CDR2 is SASEGT. This CDR3 spans 15 amino acids. Here the CDR3 DNA reads TGTGCCACCTCCTTTGCTAGCGGGAAAGGAAATGAGCAGTTCTTC. Translating gives CATSFASGKGNEQFF.

This clonotype was recorded many times. This chain uses TRBV28 with TRBJ2-7; D is undetermined. Trimming pared 8 bases from V and 3 bases from J, leaving 17 bases between. CDR1 is MDHEN and CDR2 is SYDVKM in the germline V gene. This CDR3 is built from 14 residues. The CDR3 sequence is CASSAALTGYEQYF. The CDR3 coding sequence is TGTGCCAGCTCGGCGGCCCTTACGGGCTACGAGCAGTACTTC.

J is TRBJ2-1 and V is TRBV7-3; 11 nucleotides line up with TRBD2. The CDR3 has 15 residues. Germline values: CDR1 SGHTA, CDR2 FQGTGA. The V gene end was trimmed by 6 bases and the J gene end by 10 bases; junction bases not matched to a gene: 11. The CDR3 nucleotides are TGTGCCAGCAGTATAGCGGGAGGGTACCGGGACGAGCAGTTCTTC. Protein: CASSIAGGYRDEQFF.

Concerning this clonotype itself: This clone may be a read error of a much larger clone one base away. The chain recombines TRBV27 with TRBJ1-6; the D is unclear. The CDR3 runs to 14 residues. Trimming left V 7 bases short and J 9 bases short, with 16 bases between. Germline loops: CDR1 MNHEY, CDR2 SMNVEV (reference sequence). CDR3 coding DNA: TGTGCCAGCAATCCGCGGAAAGAAACTTCACCCCTCCACTTT. As protein: CASNPRKETSPLHF.

The V gene is TRBV20-1, the J gene TRBJ1-3, with D possibly matching TRBD1 (6 bases). CDR1 is DFQATT, CDR2 SNEGSKA, per germline (reference sequence). CDR3 length: 14 amino acids. V gave up 2 bases and J gave up 4 bases, with 12 bases separating them. For the CDR3, the DNA is TGCAGTGCTAGAAACAGGGTCGGAGGAAACACCATATATTTT. This encodes CSARNRVGGNTIYF.